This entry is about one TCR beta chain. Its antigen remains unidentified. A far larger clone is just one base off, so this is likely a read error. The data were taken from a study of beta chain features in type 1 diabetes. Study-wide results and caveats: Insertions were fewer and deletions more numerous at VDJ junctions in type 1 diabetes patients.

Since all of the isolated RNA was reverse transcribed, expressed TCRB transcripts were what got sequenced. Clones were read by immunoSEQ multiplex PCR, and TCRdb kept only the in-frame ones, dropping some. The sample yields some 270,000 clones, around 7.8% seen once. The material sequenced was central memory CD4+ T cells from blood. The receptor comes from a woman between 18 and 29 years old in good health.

The CDR3 is CASRYGGAVYGYTF. In DNA, the CDR3 is TGCGCCAGCAGATACGGAGGGGCCGTTTATGGCTACACCTTC. The chain has TRBV5-1 and TRBJ1-2, with D possibly matching TRBD1 (5 bases). CDR1 is SGHRS, CDR2 YFSETQ, per germline. The CDR3 is made up of 14 amino acids. The V end lost 5 bases, the J end lost 5 bases, and 16 bases lay between the germline ends.